This TCR beta chain was sequenced in a study of cytomegalovirus exposure and HLA in healthy donors. Study-level background: For the approximately 360 genotyped donors, 80% to 90% fell within the Caucasian-associated ancestry cluster.

60 Vbeta and 13 Jbeta primers were used in PCR. Using immunoSEQ multiplex PCR, the repertoire was profiled, and TCRdb retains in-frame clones only, with some absent. Counted here are approximately 130,000 clones, approximately 80% occurring once; the ten biggest clones make up more than 1.4%. The CDR3 consists of 12 residues. Trimming cost V 5 bases and J 13 bases; bases outside gene matches: 9. CDR1 and CDR2 from the germline V gene are LNHDA and SQIVND (reference sequence). Sequences were obtained from PBMCs. This sequence joins TRBV19 and TRBJ1-2, with TRBD1 identical over 8 bases. This sequence was found in a woman aged 18-29 years in good health and CMV-seronegative. The CDR3, as DNA: TGTGCCAGTAGTCGGACAGGGCCCTCCTCCACCTTC. Its translation: CASSRTGPSSTF.